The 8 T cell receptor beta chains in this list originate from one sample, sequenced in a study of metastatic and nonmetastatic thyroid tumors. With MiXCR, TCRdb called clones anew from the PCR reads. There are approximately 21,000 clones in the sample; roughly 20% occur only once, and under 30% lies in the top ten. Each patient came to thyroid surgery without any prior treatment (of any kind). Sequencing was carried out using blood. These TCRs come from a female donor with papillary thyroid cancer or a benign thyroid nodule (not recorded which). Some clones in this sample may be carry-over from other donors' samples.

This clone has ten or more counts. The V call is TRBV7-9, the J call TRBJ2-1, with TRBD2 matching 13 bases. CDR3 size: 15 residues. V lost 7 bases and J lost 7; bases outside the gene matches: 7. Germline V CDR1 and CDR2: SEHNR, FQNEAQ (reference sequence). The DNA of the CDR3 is TGTGCCAGCATCCTAGGGACTAGCGGGATTAATGAGCAGTTCTTC. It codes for CASILGTSGINEQFF. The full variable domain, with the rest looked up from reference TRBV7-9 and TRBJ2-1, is DTGVSQNPRHKITKRGQNVTFRCDPISEHNRLYWYRQTLGQGPEFLTYFQNEAQLEKSRLLSDRFSAERPKGSFSTLEIQRTEQGDSAMYLCASILGTSGINEQFFGPGTRLTVL.

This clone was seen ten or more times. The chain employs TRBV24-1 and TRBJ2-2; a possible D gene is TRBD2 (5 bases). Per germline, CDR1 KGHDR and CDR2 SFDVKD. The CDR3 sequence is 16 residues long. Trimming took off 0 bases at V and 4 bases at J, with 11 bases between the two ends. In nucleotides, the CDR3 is TGTGCCACCAGTGATTTGTCTAGCCTGGCCACCGGGGAGCTGTTTTTT. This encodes CATSDLSSLATGELFF.

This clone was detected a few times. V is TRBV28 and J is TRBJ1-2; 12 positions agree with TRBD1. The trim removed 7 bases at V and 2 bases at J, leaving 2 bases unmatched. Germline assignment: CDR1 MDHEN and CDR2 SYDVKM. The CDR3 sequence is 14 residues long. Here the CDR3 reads CASTGTGGNYGYTF. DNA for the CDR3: TGTGCCAGCACGGGGACAGGGGGCAACTATGGCTACACCTTC.

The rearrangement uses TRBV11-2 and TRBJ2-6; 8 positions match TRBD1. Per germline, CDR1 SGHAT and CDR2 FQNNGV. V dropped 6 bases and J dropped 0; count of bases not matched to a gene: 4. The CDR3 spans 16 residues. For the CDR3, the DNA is TGTGCCAGCAGACCCCAGGGGGCCTCTGGGGCCAACGTCCTGACTTTC. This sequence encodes CASRPQGASGANVLTF.

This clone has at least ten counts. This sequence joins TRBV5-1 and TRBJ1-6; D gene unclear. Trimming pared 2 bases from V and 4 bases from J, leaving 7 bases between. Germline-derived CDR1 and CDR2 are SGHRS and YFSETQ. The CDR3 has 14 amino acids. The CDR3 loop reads CASSFGQYNSPLHF. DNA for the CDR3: TGCGCCAGCAGCTTTGGGCAGTATAATTCACCCCTCCACTTT.

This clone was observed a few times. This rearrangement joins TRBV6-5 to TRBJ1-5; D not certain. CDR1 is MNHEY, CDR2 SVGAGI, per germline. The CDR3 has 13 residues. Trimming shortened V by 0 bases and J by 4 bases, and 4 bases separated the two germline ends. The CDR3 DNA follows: TGTGCCAGCAGTTACTCCCCTAATCAGCCCCAGCATTTT. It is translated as CASSYSPNQPQHF.

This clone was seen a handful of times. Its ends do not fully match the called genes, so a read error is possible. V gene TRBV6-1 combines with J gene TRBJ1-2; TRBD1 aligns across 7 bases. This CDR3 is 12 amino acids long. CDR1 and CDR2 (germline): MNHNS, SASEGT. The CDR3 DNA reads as TGTGCCATCAGTGACAGGGACAATGGCTACACCTTC. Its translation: CAISDRDNGYTF.

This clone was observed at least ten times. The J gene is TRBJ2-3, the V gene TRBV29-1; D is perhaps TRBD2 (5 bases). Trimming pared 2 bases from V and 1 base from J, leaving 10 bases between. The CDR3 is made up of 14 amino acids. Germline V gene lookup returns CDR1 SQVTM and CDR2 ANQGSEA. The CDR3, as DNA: TGCAGCGTTGAACCAGCGGTTCGCACAGATACGCAGTATTTT. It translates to CSVEPAVRTDTQYF.